The clone carrying this T cell receptor (beta chain) was seen only a few times. Its antigen remains unidentified. The CDR3 extends over 12 amino acids. Trimming left V 5 bases short and J 8 bases short, with 12 bases between. The germline CDR1 and CDR2 sequences are LGHNA and YNFKEQ. Only in-frame clones appear in the TCRdb table, and some are missing; sequencing was by immunoSEQ multiplex PCR. The data show over 80,000 clones, approximately 86% seen once. The data were taken from a study of radiotherapy plus CTLA-4 blockade in lung cancer. Study details: The study recorded objective responses in roughly 20% of patients and disease control in 31%.

People whose metastatic non-small-cell lung cancer was chemo-refractory got focal radiation along with CTLA-4 blockade by ipilimumab. Findings and limits, study-wide: Researchers report tumor-derived TCR clones expanding in blood after radiotherapy plus ipilimumab.

The chain combines TRBV4-2 with TRBJ1-2; D is ambiguous. This receptor was identified in a human donor with non-small cell lung cancer that progressed on radiotherapy plus ipilimumab. The sequencing used peripheral blood, collected from a patient treated with radiotherapy plus ipilimumab. The CDR3: CASSAHDHGYTF. The CDR3 bases are TGTGCCAGCAGCGCTCACGATCACGGCTACACCTTC.